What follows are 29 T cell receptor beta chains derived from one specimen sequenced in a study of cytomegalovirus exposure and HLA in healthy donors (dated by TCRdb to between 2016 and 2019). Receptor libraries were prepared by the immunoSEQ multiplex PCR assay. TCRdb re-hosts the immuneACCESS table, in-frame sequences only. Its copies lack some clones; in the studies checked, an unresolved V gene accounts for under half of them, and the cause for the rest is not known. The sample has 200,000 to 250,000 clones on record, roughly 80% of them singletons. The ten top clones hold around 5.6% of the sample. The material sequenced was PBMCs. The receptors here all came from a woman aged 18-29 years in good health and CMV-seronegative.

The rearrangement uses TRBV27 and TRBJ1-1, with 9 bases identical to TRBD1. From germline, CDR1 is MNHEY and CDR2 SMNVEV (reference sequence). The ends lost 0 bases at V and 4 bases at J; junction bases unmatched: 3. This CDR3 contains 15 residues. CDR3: CASSLSGQGGTEAFF. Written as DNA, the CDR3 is TGTGCCAGCAGTTTATCGGGACAGGGAGGCACTGAAGCTTTCTTT.

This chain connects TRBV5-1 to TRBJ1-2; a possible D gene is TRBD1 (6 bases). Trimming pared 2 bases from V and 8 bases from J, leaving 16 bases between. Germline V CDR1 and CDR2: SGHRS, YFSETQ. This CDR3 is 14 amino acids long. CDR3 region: CASSFGTSLEGYTF. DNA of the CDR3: TGCGCCAGCAGCTTTGGGACAAGCCTGGAGGGCTACACCTTC.

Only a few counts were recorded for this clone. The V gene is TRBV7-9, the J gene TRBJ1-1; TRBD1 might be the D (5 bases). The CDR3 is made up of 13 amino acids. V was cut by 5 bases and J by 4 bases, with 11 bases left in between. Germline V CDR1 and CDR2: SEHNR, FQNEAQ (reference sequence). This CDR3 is CASSPDGGTEAFF. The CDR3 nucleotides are TGTGCCAGCAGCCCCGACGGGGGCACTGAAGCTTTCTTT.

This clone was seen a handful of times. CDR3 in amino acids: CASSLMSGVSGANVLTF. In DNA, the CDR3 is TGTGCCAGCAGCTTAATGTCGGGTGTCTCTGGGGCCAACGTCCTGACTTTC. This chain uses TRBV7-3 with TRBJ2-6; D is uncertain. In germline, CDR1 is SGHTA, CDR2 FQGTGA. The ends were cut back, 1 base at V and 0 bases at J, with 10 bases in the middle. The CDR3 extends over 17 amino acids.

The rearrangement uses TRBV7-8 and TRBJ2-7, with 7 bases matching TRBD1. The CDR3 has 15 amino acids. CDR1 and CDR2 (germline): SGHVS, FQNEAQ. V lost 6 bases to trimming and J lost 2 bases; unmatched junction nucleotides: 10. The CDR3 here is CASRGLGTEAYEQYF. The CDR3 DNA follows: TGTGCCAGCAGAGGGCTAGGGACAGAAGCCTACGAGCAGTACTTC. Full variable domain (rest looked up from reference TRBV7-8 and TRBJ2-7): GAGVSQSPRYKVAKRGQDVALRCDPISGHVSLFWYQQALGQGPEFLTYFQNEAQLDKSGLPSDRFFAERPEGSVSTLKIQRTQQEDSAVYLCASRGLGTEAYEQYFGPGTRLTVT.

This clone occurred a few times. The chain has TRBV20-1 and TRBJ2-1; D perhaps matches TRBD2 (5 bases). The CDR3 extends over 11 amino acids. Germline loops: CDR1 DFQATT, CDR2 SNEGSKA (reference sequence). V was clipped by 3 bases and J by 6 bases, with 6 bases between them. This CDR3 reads CSASRGNEQFF. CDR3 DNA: TGCAGTGCTAGTCGGGGCAATGAGCAGTTCTTC.

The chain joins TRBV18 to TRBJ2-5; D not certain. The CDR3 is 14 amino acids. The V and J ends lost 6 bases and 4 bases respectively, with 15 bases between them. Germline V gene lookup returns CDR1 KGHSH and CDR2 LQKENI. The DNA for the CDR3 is TGTGCCAGCTCCACTTCTCTCGGTAGAGAGACCCAGTACTTC. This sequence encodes CASSTSLGRETQYF. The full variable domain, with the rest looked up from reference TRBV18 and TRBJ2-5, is NAGVMQNPRHLVRRRGQEARLRCSPMKGHSHVYWYRQLPEEGLKFMVYLQKENIIDESGMPKERFSAEFPKEGPSILRIQQVVRGDSAAYFCASSTSLGRETQYFGPGTRLLVL.

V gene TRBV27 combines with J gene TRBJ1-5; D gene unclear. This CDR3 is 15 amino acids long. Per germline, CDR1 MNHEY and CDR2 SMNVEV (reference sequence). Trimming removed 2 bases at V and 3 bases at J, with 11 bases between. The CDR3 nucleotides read TGTGCCAGCAGTTTAAATCGTGAGTTCAATCAGCCCCAGCATTTT. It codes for CASSLNREFNQPQHF.

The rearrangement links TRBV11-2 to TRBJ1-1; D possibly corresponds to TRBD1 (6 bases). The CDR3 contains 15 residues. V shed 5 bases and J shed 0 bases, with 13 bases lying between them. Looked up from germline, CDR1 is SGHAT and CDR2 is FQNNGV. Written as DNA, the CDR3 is TGTGCCAGCAGCCCGCAGGGGTCCATGAACACTGAAGCTTTCTTT. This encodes CASSPQGSMNTEAFF.

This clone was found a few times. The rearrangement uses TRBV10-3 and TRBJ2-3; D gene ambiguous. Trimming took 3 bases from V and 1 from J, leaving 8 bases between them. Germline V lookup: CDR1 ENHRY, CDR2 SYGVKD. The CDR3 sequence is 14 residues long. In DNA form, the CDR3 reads TGTGCCATCAGTGAAGGGAAAGGCACAGATACGCAGTATTTT. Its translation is CAISEGKGTDTQYF.

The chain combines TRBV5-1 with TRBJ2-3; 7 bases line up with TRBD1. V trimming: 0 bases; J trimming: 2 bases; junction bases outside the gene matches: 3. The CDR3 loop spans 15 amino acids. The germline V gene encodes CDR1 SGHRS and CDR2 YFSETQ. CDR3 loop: CASSLGQGNTDTQYF. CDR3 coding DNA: TGCGCCAGCAGCTTGGGACAGGGAAACACAGATACGCAGTATTTT.

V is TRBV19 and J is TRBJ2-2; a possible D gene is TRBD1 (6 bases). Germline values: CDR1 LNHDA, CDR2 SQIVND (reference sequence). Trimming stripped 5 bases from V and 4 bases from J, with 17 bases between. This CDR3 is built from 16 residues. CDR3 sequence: CASSVTRAGATGELFF. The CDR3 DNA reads TGTGCCAGTAGTGTGACAAGAGCAGGGGCCACCGGGGAGCTGTTTTTT.

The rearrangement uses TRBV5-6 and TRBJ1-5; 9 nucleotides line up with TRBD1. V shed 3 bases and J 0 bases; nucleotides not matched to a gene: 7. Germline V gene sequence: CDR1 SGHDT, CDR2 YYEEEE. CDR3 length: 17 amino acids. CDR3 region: CASSWGTGPYSNQPQHF. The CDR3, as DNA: TGTGCCAGCAGCTGGGGGACAGGGCCCTATAGCAATCAGCCCCAGCATTTT.

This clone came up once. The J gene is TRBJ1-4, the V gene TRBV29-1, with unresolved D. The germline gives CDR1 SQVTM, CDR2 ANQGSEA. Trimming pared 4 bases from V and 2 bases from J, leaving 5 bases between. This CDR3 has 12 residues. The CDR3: CSVAGTNEKLFF. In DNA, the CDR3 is TGCAGCGTTGCCGGGACTAATGAAAAACTGTTTTTT.

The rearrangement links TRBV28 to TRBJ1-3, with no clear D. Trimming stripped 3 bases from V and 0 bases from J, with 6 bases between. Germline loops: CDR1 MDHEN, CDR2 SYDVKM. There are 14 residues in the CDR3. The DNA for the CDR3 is TGTGCCAGCAGTTTTGGCCTCTCTGGAAACACCATATATTTT. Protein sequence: CASSFGLSGNTIYF.

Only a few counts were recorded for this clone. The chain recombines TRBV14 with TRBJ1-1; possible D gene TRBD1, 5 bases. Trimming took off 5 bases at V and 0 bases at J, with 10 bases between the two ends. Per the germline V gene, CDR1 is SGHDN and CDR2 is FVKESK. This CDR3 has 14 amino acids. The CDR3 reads CASSSWGLNTEAFF. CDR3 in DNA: TGTGCCAGCAGCTCGTGGGGGTTGAACACTGAAGCTTTCTTT.

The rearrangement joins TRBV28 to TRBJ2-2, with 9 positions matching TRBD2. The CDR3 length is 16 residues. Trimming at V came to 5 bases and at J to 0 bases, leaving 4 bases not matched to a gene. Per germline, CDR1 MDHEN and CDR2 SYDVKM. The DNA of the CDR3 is TGTGCCAGCAGTCTCCTAGCGGGAACGAACACCGGGGAGCTGTTTTTT. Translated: CASSLLAGTNTGELFF.

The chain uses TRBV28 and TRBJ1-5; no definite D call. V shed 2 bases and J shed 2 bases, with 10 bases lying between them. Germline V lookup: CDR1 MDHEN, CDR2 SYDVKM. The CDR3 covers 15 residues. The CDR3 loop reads CASSLRFVGNQPQHF. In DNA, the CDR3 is TGTGCCAGCAGTTTAAGATTCGTGGGCAATCAGCCCCAGCATTTT.

The CDR3 DNA sequence: TGTGCCATCAGTGAGGGGTCCCAAAAGACCCACCACTACGAGCAGTACTTC. Protein: CAISEGSQKTHHYEQYF. V gene TRBV10-3 combines with J gene TRBJ2-7; D is ambiguous. Germline-derived CDR1 and CDR2 are ENHRY and SYGVKD. V was pared by 2 bases and J by 3 bases, with 20 bases between. CDR3 length: 17 amino acids.

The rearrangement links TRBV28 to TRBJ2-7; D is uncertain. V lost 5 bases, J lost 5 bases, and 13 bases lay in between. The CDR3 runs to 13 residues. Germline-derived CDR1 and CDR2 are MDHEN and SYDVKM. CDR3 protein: CASSINVVHEQYF. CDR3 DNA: TGTGCCAGCAGTATCAATGTAGTCCACGAGCAGTACTTC.

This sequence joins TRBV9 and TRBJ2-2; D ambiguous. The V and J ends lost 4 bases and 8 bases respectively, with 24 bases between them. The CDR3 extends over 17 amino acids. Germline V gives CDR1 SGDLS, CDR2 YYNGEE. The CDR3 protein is CASSNRPRPGVRGELFF. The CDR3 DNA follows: TGTGCCAGCAGCAACCGTCCCCGGCCCGGAGTGAGGGGGGAGCTGTTTTTT.

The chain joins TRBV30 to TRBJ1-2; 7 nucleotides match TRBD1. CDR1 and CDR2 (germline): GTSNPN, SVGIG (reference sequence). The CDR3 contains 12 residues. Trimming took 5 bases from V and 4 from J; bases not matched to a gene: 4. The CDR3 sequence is CAWDGTAYGYTF. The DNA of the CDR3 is TGTGCCTGGGACGGGACAGCCTATGGCTACACCTTC.

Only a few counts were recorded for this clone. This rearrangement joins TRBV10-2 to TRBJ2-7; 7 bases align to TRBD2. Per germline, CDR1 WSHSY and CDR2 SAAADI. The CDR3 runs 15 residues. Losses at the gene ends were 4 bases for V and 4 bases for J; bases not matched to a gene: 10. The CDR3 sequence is CASSVGGGSRYEQYF. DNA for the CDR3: TGCGCCAGCAGTGTTGGGGGGGGGAGTCGGTACGAGCAGTACTTC.

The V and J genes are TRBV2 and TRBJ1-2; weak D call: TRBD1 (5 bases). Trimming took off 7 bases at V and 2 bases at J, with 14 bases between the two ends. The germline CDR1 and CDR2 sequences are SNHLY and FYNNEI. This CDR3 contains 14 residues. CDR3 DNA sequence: TGTGCCAGCAAGTTGGAAGGGACCAACTATGGCTACACCTTC. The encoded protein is CASKLEGTNYGYTF. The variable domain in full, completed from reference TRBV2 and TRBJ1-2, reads EPEVTQTPSHQVTQMGQEVILRCVPISNHLYFYWYRQILGQKVEFLVSFYNNEISEKSEIFDDQFSVERPDGSNFTLKIRSTKLEDSAMYFCASKLEGTNYGYTFGSGTRLTVV.

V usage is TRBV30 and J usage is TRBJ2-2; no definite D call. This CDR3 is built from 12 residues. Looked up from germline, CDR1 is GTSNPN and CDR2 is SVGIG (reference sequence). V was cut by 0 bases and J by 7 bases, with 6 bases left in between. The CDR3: CAWSVYGGELFF. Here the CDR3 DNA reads TGTGCCTGGAGTGTATATGGCGGGGAGCTGTTTTTT.

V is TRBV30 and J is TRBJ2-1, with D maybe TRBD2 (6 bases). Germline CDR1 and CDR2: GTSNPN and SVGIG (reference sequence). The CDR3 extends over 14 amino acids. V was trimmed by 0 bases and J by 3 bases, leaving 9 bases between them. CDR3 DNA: TGTGCCTGGAGTGTCGGGCGGGGCTACAATGAGCAGTTCTTC. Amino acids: CAWSVGRGYNEQFF.

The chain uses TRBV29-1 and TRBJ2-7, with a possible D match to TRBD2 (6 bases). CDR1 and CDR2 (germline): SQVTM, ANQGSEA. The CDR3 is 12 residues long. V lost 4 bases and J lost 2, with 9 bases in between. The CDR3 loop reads CSVGGGAYEQYF. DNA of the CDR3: TGCAGCGTTGGTGGCGGGGCCTACGAGCAGTACTTC.

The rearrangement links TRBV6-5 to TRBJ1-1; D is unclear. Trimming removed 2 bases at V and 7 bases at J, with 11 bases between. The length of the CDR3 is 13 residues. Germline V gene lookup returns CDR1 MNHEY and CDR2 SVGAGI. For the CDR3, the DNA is TGTGCCAGCAGTTACAAAGGCCGCGATGAAGCTTTCTTT. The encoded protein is CASSYKGRDEAFF.

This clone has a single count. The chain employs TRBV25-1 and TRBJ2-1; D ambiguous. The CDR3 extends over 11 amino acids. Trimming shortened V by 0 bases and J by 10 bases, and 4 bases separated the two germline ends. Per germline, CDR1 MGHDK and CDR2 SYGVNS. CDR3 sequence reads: CASSEYGEQFF. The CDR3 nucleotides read TGTGCCAGCAGTGAATACGGCGAGCAGTTCTTC.